Listed here are 13 T cell receptor beta chains from one sample, sequenced in a study of pediatric ulcerative colitis (dated by TCRdb to the late 2010s). Library prep was done by the immunoSEQ multiplex PCR assay. Entries here come from immuneACCESS through TCRdb and include only in-frame sequences with V and J called. Some clones fail to appear in such tables; in the studies checked, an unresolved V gene covers under half of the shortfall, and the cause of the remainder is unknown. The sample yields under 6,000 clones; about 88% were counted once. The ten top clones hold 2% to 2.5% of the sample. The specimen sequenced was blood. These receptors all come from a boy between 5 and 17 years old with mild ulcerative colitis.

The chain uses TRBV9 and TRBJ1-1, with a weak D call TRBD1 (5 bases). Germline CDR1 and CDR2: SGDLS and YYNGEE. V lost 4 bases, J lost 0 bases, and 16 bases lay in between. The CDR3 runs 16 residues. For the CDR3, the DNA is TGTGCCAGCAGCCCGATGGCCCCGACAGTGAACACTGAAGCTTTCTTT. Translated, it gives CASSPMAPTVNTEAFF.

The gene calls are TRBV5-1 and TRBJ2-2; 7 positions agree with TRBD1. The V and J ends lost 0 bases and 6 bases, in that order; junction bases with no gene match: 5. The CDR3 extends over 15 amino acids. The germline gives CDR1 SGHRS, CDR2 YFSETQ. The CDR3 coding sequence is TGCGCCAGCAGCTTGGAAGGGGGCGCTTCCGGGGAGCTGTTTTTT. It specifies CASSLEGGASGELFF.

The CDR3 DNA is TGTGCCAGCAGTGCGGTTAACTCCTACGAGCAGTACTTC. It specifies CASSAVNSYEQYF. The chain recombines TRBV2 with TRBJ2-7; D gene uncertain. Trimming stripped 4 bases from V and 0 bases from J, with 7 bases between. Germline CDR1 SNHLY, CDR2 FYNNEI. The CDR3 spans 13 residues.

The rearrangement links TRBV19 to TRBJ2-3; 7 positions agree with TRBD1. Germline CDR1 and CDR2: LNHDA and SQIVND (reference sequence). Trimming at V came to 6 bases and at J to 4 bases, leaving 10 bases not matched to a gene. This CDR3 comprises 15 residues. The CDR3 region has the DNA TGTGCCAGTAGCCAGACAGGGATATACGCAGATACGCAGTATTTT. Protein sequence: CASSQTGIYADTQYF.

This rearrangement joins TRBV7-2 to TRBJ2-1; D not resolved. This CDR3 contains 12 residues. Germline loops: CDR1 SGHTA, CDR2 FQGNSA. V shed 4 bases and J shed 4 bases, with 5 bases lying between them. CDR3 nucleotide sequence: TGTGCCAGCAGCTGGGCGTACAATGAGCAGTTCTTC. This gives the protein CASSWAYNEQFF.

Points on this clone: One end of the junction does not line up with germline, which may come from a read error. This CDR3 is also generated by other DNA sequences in the sample. The chain employs TRBV13 and TRBJ2-7; 8 bases are shared with TRBD2. The CDR3 contains 15 residues. Germline V gene lookup returns CDR1 PRHDT and CDR2 FYEKMQ (reference sequence). The CDR3 DNA sequence: TGTGCCAGCAGCTCCCAGCGGGGGCTCTCCTATGAGCAGTACTTC. Translated, it gives CASSSQRGLSYEQYF.

V and J are TRBV4-2 and TRBJ2-1, with 9 nucleotides matching TRBD2. V dropped 0 bases and J dropped 7; count of bases not matched to a gene: 4. This CDR3 contains 15 residues. The germline CDR1 and CDR2 sequences are LGHNA and YNFKEQ. The DNA of the CDR3 is TGTGCCAGCAGCCAAGATTTGACTAGCGGTAATGAGCAGTTCTTC. It specifies CASSQDLTSGNEQFF.

The chain has TRBV5-1 and TRBJ1-2; D gene unclear. The ends were cut back, 0 bases at V and 1 base at J, with 7 bases in the middle. The CDR3 has 14 amino acids. Germline-derived CDR1 and CDR2 are SGHRS and YFSETQ. The CDR3 here is CASSLDGFNYGYTF. The CDR3 bases are TGCGCCAGCAGCTTGGATGGGTTTAACTATGGCTACACCTTC.

The chain's CDR3 is CASSYGGNEQFF. CDR3 sequence (DNA): TGTGCCAGCAGTTACGGTGGCAATGAGCAGTTCTTC. The chain employs TRBV6-5 and TRBJ2-1; D unclear. V dropped 2 bases and J dropped 6 bases, with 5 bases sitting between them. Germline V gives CDR1 MNHEY, CDR2 SVGAGI. This CDR3 comprises 12 residues.

The chain recombines TRBV6-1 with TRBJ1-5, with D hard to call. The CDR3 covers 14 residues. The V gene's germline CDR1 is MNHNS and CDR2 SASEGT. Trimming took off 4 bases at V and 1 base at J, with 8 bases between the two ends. CDR3 sequence (DNA): TGTGCCAGCAGTGTTTGGGGAAGCAATCAGCCCCAGCATTTT. Translating it yields CASSVWGSNQPQHF.

This chain joins TRBV11-2 and TRBJ2-3, with 8 nucleotides matching TRBD2. This CDR3 is built from 17 residues. Germline V CDR1 and CDR2: SGHAT, FQNNGV. V gave up 4 bases and J gave up 5 bases; unmatched junction bases: 14. The DNA of the CDR3 is TGTGCCAGCAGCTCTACCGGGACTAGACTCTTCCGAGATACGCAGTATTTT. Its protein product is CASSSTGTRLFRDTQYF. Combining the CDR3 with reference TRBV11-2 and TRBJ2-3 gives the whole variable domain EAGVAQSPRYKIIEKRQSVAFWCNPISGHATLYWYQQILGQGPKLLIQFQNNGVVDDSQLPKDRFSAERLKGVDSTLKIQPAKLEDSAVYLCASSSTGTRLFRDTQYFGPGTRLTVL.

The rearrangement joins TRBV4-1 to TRBJ2-3; no reliable D call. This CDR3 spans 15 amino acids. V was shortened by 4 bases and J by 0 bases, with 11 bases between the two germline ends. Per germline, CDR1 MGHRA and CDR2 YSYEKL. The DNA for the CDR3 is TGCGCCAGCAGCCCACCGGGCCCTAGCACAGATACGCAGTATTTT. It yields the protein CASSPPGPSTDTQYF.

V usage is TRBV6-4 and J usage is TRBJ2-1, with TRBD2 matching over 7 bases. V lost 4 bases to trimming and J lost 5 bases; unmatched junction nucleotides: 2. Per germline, CDR1 MRHNA and CDR2 SNTAGT. The CDR3 is 13 amino acids. The DNA of the CDR3 is TGTGCCAGCAGTGCCGGGACTAACAATGAGCAGTTCTTC. Residues: CASSAGTNNEQFF.